This T cell receptor (beta chain) is from a study of neurological immune-mediated disorders (dated by TCRdb to the late 2010s). Study-level background: Peripheral blood TCR-beta repertoires from HTLV-I-associated myelopathy (HAM/TSP) patients, multiple sclerosis patients and healthy controls were compared by UMI-based sequencing. The roughly 99 TCR-beta libraries covered PBMC samples along with longitudinal samples, technical triplicates, and paired sorted CD4+ and CD8+ T-cell subsets. Longitudinal HAM/TSP donors and healthy donors each had 3 time-points at intervals of about 3-40 months. Of the 68 subjects in the cohort, some 15 were HAM/TSP patients, about 35 were multiple sclerosis patients, and about 20 were healthy controls.

cDNA was synthesized by template-switch 5'RACE using a primer with a 10-nucleotide random unique molecular identifier that tagged each TCR transcript. Each sequencing run produced over 190 million TCR-beta sequences covering 15-18 subjects. The RNeasy kit was used for extraction of total RNA. TCR-beta VDJ regions were amplified with primers for the TCR constant region and the 5'RACE anchor, using the KAPA Real-time Library Amplification kit. A first PCR added sample indexes and Illumina adaptors, after which a second PCR increased the library yield. After purification with Ampure beads, the TCR product of roughly 650 bp was size-selected on a 2% E-gel SizeSelection system. Before pooling, library quality was checked on a Bioanalyzer, concentration was measured with Qubit, and libraries were quantified with the Kapa Library Quantification kit. An Illumina HiSeq 2500 was used to sequence the libraries paired-end at 2 x 150 bp. To increase sequence diversity, about 25-31% phiX was spiked into each library pool. Turning to the authors' computational methods: Quality-filtered reads were processed with the UMI-based MiGEC pipeline, which removed over 75% of raw TCR sequences during error correction. VDJ genes were aligned to IMGT germline references, and clonotypes were defined by unique CDR3 amino acid sequence plus V-J genes. Clonal expansion, Shannon diversity and CDR3 relatedness were evaluated with VDJtools (CalcPairwiseDistances, ClusterSamples), while phylogenetic trees were built in CLCbio workbench. Clones with at least 8 unique UMIs were defined as expanded, with this threshold being based on coefficient-of-variation modelling across technical triplicates. TCRdb reanalyzed the raw reads on its own, using fastp at Q25 for trimming and MiXCR for clone calling, and kept in-frame beta chains. Every entry covers one CDR3 protein and lists the most common genes and DNA from its rows. The V and J calls and clone size are TCRdb's, not the authors'. The sample includes fewer than 55,000 distinct CDR3 sequences, with approximately 11% observed a single time. Of the sample, around 8.8% is held by the ten largest clones.

Read against the paper, the sample's time point label means: longitudinal time-point 3. Libraries from unsorted PBMCs were made from 2 million PBMCs kept in RNAlater at -80 degrees C until RNA extraction. Peripheral blood was subjected to Ficoll-Hypaque density gradient centrifugation to isolate PBMCs, which were then cryopreserved in liquid nitrogen. From its cysteine to its phenylalanine, the CDR3 spans 14 amino acids. Of all the DNA, just the CDR3 is kept, 42 bases in frame from base 1. The germline V gene (reference sequence) yields DFQATT for CDR1 and SNEGSKA for CDR2. V sheds 3 bases and J sheds 10 bases, leaving 18 bases between their ends. This clonotype was counted ten times or more. Its antigen target is currently unknown. There are no base qualities to consult, and no much larger clone falls within one base. General findings and caveats noted by the study authors: No identical CDR3 amino acid sequences were shared among expanded clones across subjects, suggesting private TCR-beta repertoires in all groups. TCR clonal expansion was greatest in HAM/TSP patients and smallest in MS patients, who ranked below even healthy controls.

The sequencing sample was made of PBMCs. The chain is assembled from TRBV20-1 and TRBJ1-4, and possibly TRBD1, on 6 matching bases. This sequence originates from a male donor with HTLV-1-associated myelopathy (HAM/TSP). The CDR3 corresponds to CSARGWTAAGKLFF. The DNA is as follows: TGCAGTGCTAGGGGATGGACAGCCGCTGGAAAACTGTTTTTT.